Listed below are T cell receptor beta chains from one sample, sequenced in a study of brain T cells in children with intractable seizures. This table comes from immunoSEQ multiplex PCR, and its TCRdb copy is limited to in-frame clones, with some not included. The top ten clones hold 5.7% of a sample with about 340,000 clones, nearly 95% of them seen once. The material was peripheral blood, obtained 4 to 5 months after surgery. The receptor set was obtained from a boy under two years old with tuberous sclerosis and intractable seizures. CDR3s include the opening cysteine and the closing phenylalanine or tryptophan. A D gene is named only where the DNA matches it firmly. Clone size is not always given. Where it is, it says once, few, many or a class for expanded clones.

TRBV6-1	TRBJ2-5	TRBD2	-	CASSEYLLAGLETQYF	TGTGCCAGCAGTGAATACCTCCTAGCGGGGTTAGAGACCCAGTACTTC
TRBV7-3	TRBJ2-1	TRBD1	-	CASSLGTVGAYEQFF	TGTGCCAGCAGCCTAGGGACAGTCGGGGCGTATGAGCAGTTCTTC
TRBV18	TRBJ1-5	-	-	CASSPLSGQPQHF	TGTGCCAGCTCACCACTTTCGGGGCAGCCCCAGCATTTT
TRBV11-2	TRBJ2-7	-	-	CASSADFGYEQYF	TGTGCCAGCAGCGCGGACTTTGGCTACGAGCAGTACTTC
TRBV13	TRBJ2-3	-	-	CASSLTSSPSSTDTQYF	TGTGCCAGCAGCTTAACGTCTAGTCCCTCGAGCACAGATACGCAGTATTTT
TRBV15	TRBJ1-1	-	-	CATSADVGWTEAFF	TGTGCCACCAGCGCCGACGTGGGGTGGACTGAAGCTTTCTTT
TRBV24-1	TRBJ1-2	-	-	CATSDGRSYGYTF	TGTGCCACCAGTGACGGACGGAGCTATGGCTACACCTTC
TRBV6-5	TRBJ2-2	TRBD2	-	CASRAGGEGTGELFF	TGTGCCAGCCGGGCCGGGGGGGAAGGGACCGGGGAGCTGTTTTTT
TRBV23-1	TRBJ2-7	TRBD1	-	CASSKKRGDRARISLSYEQYF	TGCGCCAGCAGTAAAAAACGGGGGGACAGGGCACGGATATCTCTCTCCTACGAGCAGTACTTC
TRBV5-1	TRBJ1-2	-	-	CASSLLGTRGYTF	TGCGCCAGCAGCTTGCTTGGAACGAGGGGCTACACCTTC
TRBV6-5	TRBJ2-7	TRBD1	once	CASSYRQGRPYEQYF	TGTGCCAGCAGTTACCGACAGGGTCGTCCCTACGAGCAGTACTTC
TRBV30	TRBJ1-4	TRBD1	-	CAWSVRGQGRREKLFF	TGTGCCTGGAGTGTCCGAGGACAGGGCCGTAGAGAAAAACTGTTTTTT
TRBV10-3	TRBJ1-4	-	-	CAISRGWARAEKLFF	TGTGCCATCAGCAGGGGTTGGGCCCGGGCTGAAAAACTGTTTTTT
TRBV6-4	TRBJ1-3	-	-	CASPPQEEGSGNTIYF	TGTGCCAGCCCGCCGCAAGAAGAAGGCTCTGGAAACACCATATATTTT
TRBV5-1	TRBJ2-7	TRBD1	-	CASSWGDRVDEQYF	TGCGCCAGCAGCTGGGGGGACAGGGTAGACGAGCAGTACTTC
TRBV19	TRBJ1-1	-	-	CASTTTRTGNGEAFF	TGTGCCAGTACCACCACCCGCACAGGGAATGGGGAAGCTTTCTTT
TRBV5-1	TRBJ2-7	-	-	CASSPSEGAVYEQYF	TGCGCCAGCAGCCCCAGCGAAGGGGCGGTTTACGAGCAGTACTTC
TRBV30	TRBJ1-4	-	once	CAWSGLMGEKLFF	TGTGCCTGGAGTGGGCTTATGGGTGAAAAACTGTTTTTT
TRBV11-2	TRBJ2-2	-	-	CASSLDRVTGELFF	TGTGCCAGCAGCTTAGACAGGGTCACCGGGGAGCTGTTTTTT
TRBV7-8	TRBJ1-4	-	-	CASSSIATNEKLFF	TGTGCCAGCAGCTCTATTGCAACTAATGAAAAACTGTTTTTT
TRBV20-1	TRBJ1-1	-	-	CSASNPQGTTEAFF	TGCAGTGCTAGTAACCCTCAGGGTACCACTGAAGCTTTCTTT
TRBV28	TRBJ2-4	-	-	CASSRNIQYF	TGTGCCAGCAGCCGAAACATTCAGTACTTC
TRBV9	TRBJ1-5	-	few	CASSASSVDQPQHF	TGTGCCAGCAGCGCGTCTTCGGTTGATCAGCCCCAGCATTTT
TRBV5-1	TRBJ2-2	-	-	CASRYGAGATYTGELFF	TGCGCCAGCAGATATGGGGCGGGGGCGACTTACACCGGGGAGCTGTTTTTT
TRBV2	TRBJ2-7	-	-	CASIKRGGLDVRQYF	TGTGCCAGCATCAAAAGGGGGGGTTTGGACGTACGGCAGTACTTC
TRBV5-4	TRBJ2-2	-	-	CASSLGGPLNTGELFF	TGTGCCAGCAGCTTGGGGGGGCCTCTGAACACCGGGGAGCTGTTTTTT
TRBV24-1	TRBJ1-2	-	-	CATGHPGLLNEGYGYTF	TGTGCCACTGGCCATCCGGGACTCCTTAACGAGGGATATGGCTACACCTTC
TRBV20-1	TRBJ1-6	TRBD1	-	CSASASGTVSTIHSPLHF	TGCAGTGCTAGTGCCTCGGGGACAGTCTCAACGATTCATTCACCCCTCCACTTT
TRBV18	TRBJ2-1	-	-	CASSDIAEGSYNEQFF	TGTGCCAGCTCAGATATAGCGGAAGGCTCCTACAATGAGCAGTTCTTC
TRBV3-1/TRBV3-2	TRBJ2-7	TRBD2	-	CASRPTGVSGSYEQYF	TGTGCCAGCCGACCAACTGGCGTTAGCGGGAGCTACGAGCAGTACTTC
TRBV29-1	TRBJ2-2	-	-	CSAITGPTNTGELFF	TGCAGCGCAATCACAGGACCTACGAACACCGGGGAGCTGTTTTTT
TRBV28	TRBJ1-1	-	-	CASSLYPGQNTEAFF	TGTGCCAGCAGTTTATACCCTGGGCAGAACACTGAAGCTTTCTTT
TRBV10-1	TRBJ1-2	TRBD1	-	CASTRWTGFNGYTF	TGCGCCAGCACCCGATGGACAGGGTTTAATGGCTACACCTTC
TRBV12-5	TRBJ1-5	TRBD1	-	CASGPTGASNQPQHF	TGTGCTAGTGGTCCGACAGGGGCTAGCAATCAGCCCCAGCATTTT
TRBV5-4	TRBJ2-3	-	-	CASTTGIGGFTDTQYF	TGTGCCAGCACCACTGGGATTGGGGGCTTCACAGATACGCAGTATTTT
TRBV9	TRBJ2-1	-	-	CASSEGHRDDEQFF	TGTGCCAGCAGCGAGGGACATAGGGACGATGAGCAGTTCTTC
TRBV18	TRBJ1-1	-	-	CASSPPYGTEAFF	TGTGCCAGCTCACCACCCTATGGCACTGAAGCTTTCTTT
TRBV5-1	TRBJ2-3	-	-	CASSLSRVGTDTQYF	TGCGCCAGCAGCTTGTCCAGGGTCGGCACAGATACGCAGTATTTT
TRBV9	TRBJ2-3	TRBD2	-	CASSVEASGHYTDTQYF	TGTGCCAGCAGCGTAGAGGCTAGCGGGCACTACACAGATACGCAGTATTTT
TRBV27	TRBJ2-7	TRBD2	-	CASSLAASGRVSYEQYF	TGTGCCAGCAGTTTAGCGGCTAGCGGGAGGGTGTCCTACGAGCAGTACTTC
TRBV30	TRBJ2-5	TRBD2	-	CAWSVARGGRGTQYF	TGTGCCTGGAGTGTGGCTCGCGGGGGGCGAGGGACCCAGTACTTC
TRBV11-2	TRBJ1-1	-	-	CASSPIGGNTEAFF	TGTGCCAGCAGCCCCATCGGGGGAAACACTGAAGCTTTCTTT
TRBV4-1	TRBJ1-4	-	-	CASSAPRATNEKLFF	TGCGCCAGCAGCGCCCCAAGGGCAACTAATGAAAAACTGTTTTTT
TRBV6-5	TRBJ1-5	-	-	CATERSNQPQHF	TGTGCCACCGAGCGTAGCAATCAGCCCCAGCATTTT
TRBV5-1	TRBJ2-5	TRBD2	-	CASSLTSGGSTPETQYF	TGCGCCAGCAGCTTGACTAGCGGGGGGTCGACCCCAGAGACCCAGTACTTC
TRBV29-1	TRBJ2-1	-	-	CSVGISADTYNEQFF	TGCAGCGTAGGGATTTCCGCGGACACCTACAATGAGCAGTTCTTC